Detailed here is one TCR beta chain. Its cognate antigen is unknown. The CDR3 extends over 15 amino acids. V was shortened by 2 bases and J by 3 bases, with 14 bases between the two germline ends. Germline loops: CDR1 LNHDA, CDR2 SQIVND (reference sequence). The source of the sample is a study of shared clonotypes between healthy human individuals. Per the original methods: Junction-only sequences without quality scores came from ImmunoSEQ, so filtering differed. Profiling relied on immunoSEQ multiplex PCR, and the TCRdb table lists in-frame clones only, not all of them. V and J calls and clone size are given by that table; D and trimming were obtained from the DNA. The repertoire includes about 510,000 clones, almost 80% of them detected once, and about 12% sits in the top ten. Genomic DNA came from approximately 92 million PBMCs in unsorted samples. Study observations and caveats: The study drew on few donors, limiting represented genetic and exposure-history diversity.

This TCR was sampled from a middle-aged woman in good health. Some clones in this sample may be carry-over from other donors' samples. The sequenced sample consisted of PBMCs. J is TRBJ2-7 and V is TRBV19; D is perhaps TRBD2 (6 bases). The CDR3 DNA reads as TGTGCCAGTAGTATAATGGCTAGCGCGAACTACGAGCAGTACTTC. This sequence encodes CASSIMASANYEQYF.